Below are 18 T cell receptor beta chains sequenced from a single sample in a study of T cell responses to AZD1222 COVID-19 vaccine (dated by TCRdb to the early 2020s). Sample time point, as interpreted from the label and publication: baseline before first vaccination. Preparation of the library involved the immunoSEQ multiplex PCR assay. TCRdb re-hosts the immuneACCESS table, in-frame sequences only. Its copies lack some clones; in the studies checked, an unresolved V gene accounts for under half of them, and the cause for the rest is not known. Recorded for this sample are about 130,000 clones; 84% of them occurred a single time. Over 4% of the sample rests with the top ten. The sequencing used peripheral blood, collected on day 0 of AZD1222 vaccination. These receptors were obtained from an adult in good health.

The chain uses TRBV29-1 and TRBJ1-2; 8 bases agree with TRBD1. The CDR3 covers 13 residues. J gave up 10 bases and V 4 bases, and 11 bases lay outside the gene matches. The germline gives CDR1 SQVTM, CDR2 ANQGSEA. The CDR3 region has the DNA TGCAGCGTTGGGCAGGGGGCGGTAAGGGACTACACCTTC. Encoded protein: CSVGQGAVRDYTF.

This chain joins TRBV6-5 and TRBJ1-1; TRBD1 agrees at 7 bases. Looked up from germline, CDR1 is MNHEY and CDR2 is SVGAGI. V was pared by 1 base and J by 0 bases, with 5 bases of the junction left unmatched. This CDR3 comprises 16 residues. The CDR3 coding sequence is TGTGCCAGCAGTTACTTGCCCGGGACAGTGAACACTGAAGCTTTCTTT. Translating it yields CASSYLPGTVNTEAFF.

The chain recombines TRBV5-1 with TRBJ1-3; perhaps TRBD1 as D (5 bases). Looked up from germline, CDR1 is SGHRS and CDR2 is YFSETQ. Trimming took 1 base from V and 2 from J, leaving 10 bases between them. This CDR3 region has 15 residues. The DNA of the CDR3 is TGCGCCAGCAGCTTGTCGGGGGGAACTGGAAACACCATATATTTT. It translates to CASSLSGGTGNTIYF.

J is TRBJ2-7 and V is TRBV30; 11 bases line up with TRBD2. CDR1 is GTSNPN, CDR2 SVGIG, per germline (reference sequence). The CDR3 spans 16 residues. CDR3 sequence reads: CAMEIGRLAGLYEQYF. CDR3 DNA: TGTGCGATGGAGATAGGAAGACTAGCGGGACTCTACGAGCAGTACTTC. Full variable domain (rest looked up from reference TRBV30 and TRBJ2-7): SQTIHQWPATLVQPVGSPLSLECTVEGTSNPNLYWYRQAAGRGLQLLFYSVGIGQISSEVPQNLSASRPQDRQFILSSKKLLLSDSGFYLCAMEIGRLAGLYEQYFGPGTRLTVT.

This clone was detected many times. The chain links TRBV28 to TRBJ1-1; D is possibly TRBD1 (6 bases). CDR3 length equals 15 residues. Trimming shortened V by 8 bases and J by 4 bases, and 20 bases separated the two germline ends. The germline V gene encodes CDR1 MDHEN and CDR2 SYDVKM. This CDR3 is CASPPSGALSTEAFF. CDR3 bases: TGTGCCAGCCCTCCTTCGGGGGCTCTTAGCACTGAAGCTTTCTTT.

This chain joins TRBV27 and TRBJ2-1; 7 bases are shared with TRBD2. Looked up from germline, CDR1 is MNHEY and CDR2 is SMNVEV (reference sequence). Trimming at V came to 2 bases and at J to 4 bases, leaving 5 bases not matched to a gene. The CDR3 sequence is 15 residues long. The CDR3 nucleotides are TGTGCCAGCAGTTTAACAGGCGGGGGATACAATGAGCAGTTCTTC. This gives the protein CASSLTGGGYNEQFF.

The chain links TRBV19 to TRBJ1-1; unclear D gene. Trimming cost V 3 bases and J 0 bases, with 5 bases left between them. Germline CDR1 reads LNHDA; CDR2 reads SQIVND (reference sequence). CDR3 length equals 13 residues. Written as DNA, the CDR3 is TGTGCCAGTAGTATTAGGATGAACACTGAAGCTTTCTTT. It encodes CASSIRMNTEAFF.

V and J are TRBV3-1 (or the pseudogene TRBV3-2) and TRBJ2-2, with TRBD2 matching 12 bases. The CDR3 is 16 amino acids. The trim removed 2 bases at V and 7 bases at J, leaving 5 bases unmatched. From germline, CDR1 is LGHDT and CDR2 YNNKEL (reference sequence). The DNA of the CDR3 is TGTGCCAGCAGCCAACCGACTAGCGGGGGTGTCGGGGAGCTGTTTTTT. It is translated as CASSQPTSGGVGELFF.

The CDR3 DNA follows: TGTGCCAGCAGTTTGAATCGTATTACAACAGGATCGGCTAACTATGGCTACACCTTC. The encoded protein is CASSLNRITTGSANYGYTF. This chain uses TRBV28 with TRBJ1-2; D is possibly TRBD1 (5 bases). The CDR3 extends over 19 amino acids. V lost 3 bases and J lost 0, with 23 bases in between. Germline V CDR1 and CDR2: MDHEN, SYDVKM.

V gene TRBV3-1 (or the pseudogene TRBV3-2) combines with J gene TRBJ1-5; D call uncertain. Germline loops: CDR1 LGHDT, CDR2 YNNKEL (reference sequence). Trimming stripped 1 base from V and 4 bases from J, with 11 bases between. The CDR3 sequence is 15 residues long. CDR3 loop: CASSQAVGGNQPQHF. The CDR3 DNA reads TGTGCCAGCAGCCAAGCGGTCGGAGGGAATCAGCCCCAGCATTTT.

V gene TRBV7-3 combines with J gene TRBJ2-1, with a possible D match to TRBD2 (6 bases). This CDR3 has 15 amino acids. Germline values: CDR1 SGHTA, CDR2 FQGTGA. V gave up 5 bases and J gave up 8 bases, with 19 bases separating them. Here the CDR3 reads CASSRSPSVRDEQFF. The CDR3 coding sequence is TGTGCCAGCAGCCGTTCGCCTAGCGTACGAGATGAGCAGTTCTTC.

This rearrangement joins TRBV11-1 to TRBJ2-1; the D call may be TRBD1 or TRBD2 (6 bases each). Germline CDR1 reads SGHAT; CDR2 reads FQDESV (reference sequence). Trimming removed 3 bases from V and 10 bases from J, with 13 bases in between. The CDR3 is 13 residues long. CDR3 region: CASSFTGAAEQFF. The CDR3 nucleotides are TGTGCCAGCAGCTTTACGGGGGCTGCCGAGCAGTTCTTC.

This chain connects TRBV5-1 to TRBJ1-4; perhaps TRBD1 as D (6 bases). Per germline, CDR1 SGHRS and CDR2 YFSETQ. The CDR3 extends over 14 amino acids. V was cut by 4 bases and J by 5 bases, with 12 bases left in between. The CDR3, as DNA: TGCGCCAGCAGCACCCTCACAGGGAATGAAAAACTGTTTTTT. It yields the protein CASSTLTGNEKLFF.

This clone was recorded a few times. The chain carries TRBV30 and TRBJ1-5; D uncertain. The CDR3 is 13 residues long. V was cut by 3 bases and J by 6 bases, with 12 bases left in between. Germline lookup yields CDR1 GTSNPN and CDR2 SVGIG (reference sequence). This chain's CDR3 is CAWSLEDGQPQHF. CDR3 bases: TGTGCCTGGAGCCTAGAAGACGGTCAGCCCCAGCATTTT.

This chain connects TRBV5-5 to TRBJ1-1; D perhaps matches TRBD1 (5 bases). V lost 2 bases to trimming and J lost 4 bases, with 12 bases between them. The CDR3 totals 14 residues. CDR1 and CDR2 from the germline V gene are SGHKS and YYEKEE (reference sequence). This chain's CDR3 is CASSFAREGTEAFF. CDR3 sequence (DNA): TGTGCCAGCAGCTTTGCCAGGGAGGGCACTGAAGCTTTCTTT.

The V and J genes are TRBV30 and TRBJ1-4; no firm D call. Per the germline V gene, CDR1 is GTSNPN and CDR2 is SVGIG (reference sequence). This CDR3 is 12 amino acids long. V was clipped by 4 bases and J by 4 bases, with 7 bases between them. The CDR3 loop reads CAWMADNEKLFF. For the CDR3, the DNA is TGTGCCTGGATGGCGGATAATGAAAAACTGTTTTTT.

The chain combines TRBV7-2 with TRBJ1-5; the D is unclear. Trimming took 1 base from V and 5 from J, leaving 6 bases between them. The CDR3 totals 13 residues. The germline V gene has CDR1 SGHTA and CDR2 FQGNSA. CDR3 residues: CASSLVWDQPQHF. DNA for the CDR3: TGTGCCAGCAGCTTAGTTTGGGATCAGCCCCAGCATTTT.

The chain combines TRBV5-1 with TRBJ1-1; possibly TRBD1 for D (6 bases). The CDR3 is 11 residues long. Per germline, CDR1 SGHRS and CDR2 YFSETQ. The V end was cut by 3 bases, the J end by 11 bases, with 11 bases between. CDR3 nucleotides: TGCGCCAGCAGCTGGGGGGGCTTTGCTTTCTTT. Amino acid sequence: CASSWGGFAFF.